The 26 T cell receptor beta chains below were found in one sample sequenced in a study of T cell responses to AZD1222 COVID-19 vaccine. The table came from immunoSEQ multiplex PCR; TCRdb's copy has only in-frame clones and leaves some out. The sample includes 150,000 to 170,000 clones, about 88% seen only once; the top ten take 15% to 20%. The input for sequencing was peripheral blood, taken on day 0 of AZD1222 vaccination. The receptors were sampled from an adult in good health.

CDR3 amino acids: CASQLPVGRNQPQHF. CDR3 bases: TGCGCCAGCCAGCTGCCGGTAGGGAGGAATCAGCCCCAGCATTTT. This sequence joins TRBV10-1 and TRBJ1-5; D is unclear. V was cut by 8 bases and J by 4 bases, with 18 bases left in between. Germline values: CDR1 WNHNN, CDR2 SYGVQD (reference sequence). CDR3 length equals 15 residues.

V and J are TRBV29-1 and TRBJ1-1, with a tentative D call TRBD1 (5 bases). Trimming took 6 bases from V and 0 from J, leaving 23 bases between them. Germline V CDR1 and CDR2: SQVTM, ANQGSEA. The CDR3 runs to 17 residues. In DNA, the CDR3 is TGCAGCGTCGACCCCATCGGGGGAACCCTTTTGAACACTGAAGCTTTCTTT. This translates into CSVDPIGGTLLNTEAFF. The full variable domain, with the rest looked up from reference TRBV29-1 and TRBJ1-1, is SAVISQKPSRDICQRGTSLTIQCQVDSQVTMMFWYRQQPGQSLTLIATANQGSEATYESGFVIDKFPISRPNLTFSTLTVSNMSPEDSSIYLCSVDPIGGTLLNTEAFFGQGTRLTVV.

The CDR3 region is CASSLGIGDGQPQHF. The CDR3 bases are TGTGCCAGCAGCTTGGGAATAGGGGATGGTCAGCCCCAGCATTTT. The chain combines TRBV5-6 with TRBJ1-5; D may be TRBD1 (5 bases). The V and J ends lost 0 bases and 6 bases respectively, with 13 bases between them. Germline values: CDR1 SGHDT, CDR2 YYEEEE. The CDR3 has 15 residues.

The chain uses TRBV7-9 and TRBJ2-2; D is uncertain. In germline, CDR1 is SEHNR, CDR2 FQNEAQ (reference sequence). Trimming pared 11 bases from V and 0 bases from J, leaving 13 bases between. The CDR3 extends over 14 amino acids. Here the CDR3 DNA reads TGTGCCTACCTAGGGCCGACGAACACCGGGGAGCTGTTTTTT. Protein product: CAYLGPTNTGELFF.

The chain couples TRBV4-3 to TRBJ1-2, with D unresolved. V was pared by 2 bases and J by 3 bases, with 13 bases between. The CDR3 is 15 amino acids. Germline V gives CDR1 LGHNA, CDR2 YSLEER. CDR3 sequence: CASSQIGEGHYGYTF. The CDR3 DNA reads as TGCGCCAGCAGCCAAATCGGGGAGGGCCACTATGGCTACACCTTC.

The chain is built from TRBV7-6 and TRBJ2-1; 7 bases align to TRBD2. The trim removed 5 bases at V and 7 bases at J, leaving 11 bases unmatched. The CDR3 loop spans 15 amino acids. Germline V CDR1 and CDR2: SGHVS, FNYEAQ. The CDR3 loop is CASSLTSPPVNEQFF. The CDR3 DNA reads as TGTGCCAGCAGCCTGACTAGCCCACCGGTGAATGAGCAGTTCTTC.

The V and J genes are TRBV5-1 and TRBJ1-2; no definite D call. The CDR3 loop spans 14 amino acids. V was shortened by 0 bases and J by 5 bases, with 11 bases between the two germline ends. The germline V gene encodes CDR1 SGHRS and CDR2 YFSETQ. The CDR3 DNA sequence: TGCGCCAGCAGCTTGGACGACGGACGGTATGGCTACACCTTC. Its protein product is CASSLDDGRYGYTF.

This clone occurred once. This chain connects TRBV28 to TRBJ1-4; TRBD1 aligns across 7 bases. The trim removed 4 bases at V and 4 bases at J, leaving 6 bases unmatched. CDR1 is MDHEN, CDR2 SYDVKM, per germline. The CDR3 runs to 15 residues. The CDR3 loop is CASSSEGAVNEKLFF. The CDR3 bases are TGTGCCAGCAGTTCCGAGGGGGCCGTTAATGAAAAACTGTTTTTT.

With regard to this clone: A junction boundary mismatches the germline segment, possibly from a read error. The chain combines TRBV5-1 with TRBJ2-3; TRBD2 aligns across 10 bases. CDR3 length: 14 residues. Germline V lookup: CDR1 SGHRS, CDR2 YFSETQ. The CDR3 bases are TGCGCCAGCAGCTTGAGCGGGAGGGCCAGTCGGGGGGAGTTT. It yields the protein CASSLSGRASRGEF.

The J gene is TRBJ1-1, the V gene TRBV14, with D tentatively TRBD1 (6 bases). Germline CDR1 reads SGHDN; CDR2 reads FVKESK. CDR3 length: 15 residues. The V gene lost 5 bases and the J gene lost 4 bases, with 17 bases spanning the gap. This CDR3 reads CASSAITGRVTEAFF. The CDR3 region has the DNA TGTGCCAGCAGCGCCATAACAGGGAGGGTCACTGAAGCTTTCTTT.

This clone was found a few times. CDR3 in amino acids: CASSRNRQSSRLLYGYTF. The CDR3, as DNA: TGTGCCAGCAGCCGGAACCGACAGTCTTCCAGGCTCCTCTATGGCTACACCTTC. This chain connects TRBV5-8 to TRBJ1-2; perhaps TRBD1 as D (5 bases). This CDR3 has 18 amino acids. From germline, CDR1 is SGHTS and CDR2 YDEGEE. V was clipped by 4 bases and J by 4 bases, with 26 bases between them.

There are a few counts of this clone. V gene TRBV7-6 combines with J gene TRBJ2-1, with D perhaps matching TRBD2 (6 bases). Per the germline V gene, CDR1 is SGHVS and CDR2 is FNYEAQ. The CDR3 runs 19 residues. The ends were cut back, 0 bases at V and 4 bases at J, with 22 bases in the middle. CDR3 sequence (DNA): TGTGCCAGCAGCTTAGCCCCCCCCGGGGGAGTTATGGGGTACAATGAGCAGTTCTTC. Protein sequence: CASSLAPPGGVMGYNEQFF. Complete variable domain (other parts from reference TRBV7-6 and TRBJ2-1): GAGVSQSPRYKVTKRGQDVALRCDPISGHVSLYWYRQALGQGPEFLTYFNYEAQQDKSGLPNDRFSAERPEGSISTLTIQRTEQRDSAMYRCASSLAPPGGVMGYNEQFFGPGTRLTVL.

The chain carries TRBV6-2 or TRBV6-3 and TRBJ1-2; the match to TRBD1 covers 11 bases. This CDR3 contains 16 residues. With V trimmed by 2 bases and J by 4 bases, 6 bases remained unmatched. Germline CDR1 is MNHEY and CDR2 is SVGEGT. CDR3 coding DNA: TGTGCCAGCAGTTACCCCCGGACAGGGGGCTTCTATGGCTACACCTTC. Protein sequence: CASSYPRTGGFYGYTF.

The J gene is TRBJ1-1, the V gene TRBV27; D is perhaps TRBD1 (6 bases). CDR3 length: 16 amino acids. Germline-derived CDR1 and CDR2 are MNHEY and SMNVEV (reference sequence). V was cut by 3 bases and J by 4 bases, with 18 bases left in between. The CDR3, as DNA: TGTGCCAGCAGTTTTTCCCTCGAACCACAGGGCACTGAAGCTTTCTTT. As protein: CASSFSLEPQGTEAFF.

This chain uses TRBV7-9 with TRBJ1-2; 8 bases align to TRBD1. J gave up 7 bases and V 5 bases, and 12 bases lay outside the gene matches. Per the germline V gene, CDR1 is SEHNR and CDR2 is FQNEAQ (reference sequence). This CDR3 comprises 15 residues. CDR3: CASSGVGQVAGGYTF. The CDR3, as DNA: TGTGCCAGCAGCGGGGTGGGACAGGTCGCTGGTGGCTACACCTTC.

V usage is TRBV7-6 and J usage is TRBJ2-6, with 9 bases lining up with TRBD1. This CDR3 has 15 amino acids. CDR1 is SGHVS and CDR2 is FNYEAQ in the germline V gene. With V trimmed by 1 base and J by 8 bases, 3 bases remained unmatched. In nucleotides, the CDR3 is TGTGCCAGCAGCTTAGGTGGACAGGGGACCAACGTCCTGACTTTC. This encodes CASSLGGQGTNVLTF.

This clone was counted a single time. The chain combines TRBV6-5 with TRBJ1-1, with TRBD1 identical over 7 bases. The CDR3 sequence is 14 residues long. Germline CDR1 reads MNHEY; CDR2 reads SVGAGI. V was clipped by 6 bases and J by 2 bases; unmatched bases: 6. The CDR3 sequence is CASSHDRVNTEAFF. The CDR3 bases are TGTGCCAGCAGCCACGACAGGGTAAACACTGAAGCTTTCTTT.

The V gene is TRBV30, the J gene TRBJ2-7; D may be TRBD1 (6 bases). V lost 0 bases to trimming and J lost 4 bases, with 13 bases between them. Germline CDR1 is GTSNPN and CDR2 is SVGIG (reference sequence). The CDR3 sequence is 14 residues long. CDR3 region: CAWSVSGERYEQYF. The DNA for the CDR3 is TGTGCCTGGAGTGTTTCAGGGGAACGGTACGAGCAGTACTTC. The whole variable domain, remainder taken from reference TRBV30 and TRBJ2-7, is SQTIHQWPATLVQPVGSPLSLECTVEGTSNPNLYWYRQAAGRGLQLLFYSVGIGQISSEVPQNLSASRPQDRQFILSSKKLLLSDSGFYLCAWSVSGERYEQYFGPGTRLTVT.

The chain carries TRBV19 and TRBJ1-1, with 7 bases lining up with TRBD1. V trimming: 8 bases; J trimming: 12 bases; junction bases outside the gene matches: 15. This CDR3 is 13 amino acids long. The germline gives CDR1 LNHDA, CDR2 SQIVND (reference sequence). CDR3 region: CASSSLSIRGSFF. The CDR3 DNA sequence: TGTGCCAGTTCCTCCCTTTCTATCAGGGGGTCTTTCTTT.

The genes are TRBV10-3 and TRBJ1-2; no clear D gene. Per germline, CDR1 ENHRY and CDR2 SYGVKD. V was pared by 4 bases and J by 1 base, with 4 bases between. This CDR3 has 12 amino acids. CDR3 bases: TGTGCCATCAGTGGGGGTAACTATGGCTACACCTTC. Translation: CAISGGNYGYTF.

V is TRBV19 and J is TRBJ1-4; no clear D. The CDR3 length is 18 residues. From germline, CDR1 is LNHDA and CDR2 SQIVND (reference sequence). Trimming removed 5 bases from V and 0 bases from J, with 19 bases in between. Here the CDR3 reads CASSLGGQKTATNEKLFF. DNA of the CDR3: TGTGCCAGTAGTCTTGGCGGGCAGAAGACCGCAACTAATGAAAAACTGTTTTTT. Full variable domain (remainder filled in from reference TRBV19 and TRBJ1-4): DGGITQSPKYLFRKEGQNVTLSCEQNLNHDAMYWYRQDPGQGLRLIYYSQIVNDFQKGDIAEGYSVSREKKESFPLTVTSAQKNPTAFYLCASSLGGQKTATNEKLFFGSGTQLSVL.

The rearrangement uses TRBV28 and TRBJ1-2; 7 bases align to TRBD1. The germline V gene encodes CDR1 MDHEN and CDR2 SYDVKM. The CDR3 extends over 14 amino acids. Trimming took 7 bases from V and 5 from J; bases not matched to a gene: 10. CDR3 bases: TGTGCCAGCACCACGGCAGGGGGAAGATATGGCTACACCTTC. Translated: CASTTAGGRYGYTF.

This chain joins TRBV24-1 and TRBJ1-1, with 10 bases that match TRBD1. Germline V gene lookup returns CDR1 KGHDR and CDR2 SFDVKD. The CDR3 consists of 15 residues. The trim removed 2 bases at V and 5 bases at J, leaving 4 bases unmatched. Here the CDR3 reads CATSDSGTGVTEAFF. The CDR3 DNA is TGTGCCACCAGTGATTCGGGGACAGGGGTGACTGAAGCTTTCTTT.

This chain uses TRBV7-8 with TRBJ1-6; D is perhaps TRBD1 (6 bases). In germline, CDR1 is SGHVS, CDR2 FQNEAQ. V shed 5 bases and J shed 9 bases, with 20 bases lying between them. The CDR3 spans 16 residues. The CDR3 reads CASSPLTVQGGSPLHF. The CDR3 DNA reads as TGTGCCAGCAGCCCCCTAACGGTACAGGGAGGTTCACCCCTCCACTTT.

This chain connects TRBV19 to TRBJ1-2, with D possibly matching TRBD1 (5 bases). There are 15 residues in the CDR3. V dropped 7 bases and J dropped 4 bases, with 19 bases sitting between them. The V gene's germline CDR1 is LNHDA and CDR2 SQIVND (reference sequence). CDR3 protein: CASTLRPRAGYGYTF. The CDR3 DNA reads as TGTGCCAGTACCCTGCGGCCCAGGGCCGGCTATGGCTACACCTTC.

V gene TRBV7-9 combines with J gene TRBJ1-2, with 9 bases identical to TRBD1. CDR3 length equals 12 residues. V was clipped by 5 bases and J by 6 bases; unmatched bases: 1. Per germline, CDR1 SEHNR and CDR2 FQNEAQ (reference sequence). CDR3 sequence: CASSRDRDGYTF. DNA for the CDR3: TGTGCCAGCAGCCGGGACAGGGATGGCTACACCTTC.